The clone carrying this T cell receptor beta chain was seen repeatedly, ten times or more. Its target is unknown. These data are taken from a study of breast tumors, draining lymph nodes, adjacent tissues. The J segment lost 6 bases and the V segment lost 2 bases, leaving 7 bases of the junction unmatched. The CDR3 length is 15 residues. Germline values: CDR1 LNHDA, CDR2 SQIVND (reference sequence). One entry per CDR3 protein results from TCRdb running MiXCR on the multiplex PCR reads. The data contain more than 200,000 distinct CDR3 sequences, roughly 32% of them singletons. Study-wide results and caveats: The data were judged consistent with most tumor T cells coming from lymph node and expanding in tumor.

Axillary draining lymph nodes of breast cancer patients supplied the node samples. Material: axillary lymph node tissue. The genes are TRBV19 and TRBJ2-1; 7 nucleotides line up with TRBD1. This TCR was sampled from a female donor with breast cancer. Some clones in this sample may be carry-over from other donors' samples. The CDR3 DNA is TGTGCCAGTAGTATAAGGCGAGGGGGCAGCAATGAGCAGTTCTTC. Translated: CASSIRRGGSNEQFF.